This TCR beta chain comes out of a study of tumor and adjacent non-tumor tissue in lung cancer. For the study at large: Each sample yielded around 4.2 million productive TCRbeta reads on average.

No cell sorting was done before RNA was extracted from the tissue. CDR1 is MNHNS, CDR2 SASEGT, per germline. CDR3 length: 15 residues. The V end lost 4 bases, the J end lost 2 bases, and 15 bases lay between the germline ends. Of note for this clonotype: With a much larger clone just one base away, this may be a read error.

TCRbeta libraries were built with three rounds of nested PCR, modified from ARM-PCR. Each CDR3 protein gets one entry after TCRdb re-called the multiplex PCR reads with MiXCR. The repertoire holds fewer than 150,000 distinct CDR3 sequences, with about 71% as singletons. V gene TRBV6-1 combines with J gene TRBJ2-7; D remains unclear. Input material: lung tumor tissue. The sequence was obtained from a man aged 60 to 69 with small cell lung cancer. CDR3 amino acids: CASSGALETPYEQYF. The CDR3 coding sequence is TGTGCCAGCAGTGGGGCGCTTGAAACTCCCTACGAGCAGTACTTC.